The rows below give T cell receptor beta chains drawn from one sample of a study of blood T cell repertoires in COVID-19. Data came from immunoSEQ multiplex PCR; TCRdb stores just in-frame clones and leaves some out. The data contain about 23,000 clones, roughly 92% of them singletons. The source material was peripheral blood. The receptors shown here come from a woman between 45 and 60 years old with active COVID-19. CDR3s include the opening cysteine and the closing phenylalanine or tryptophan. The D gene is left open where the match is weak. Only part of the rows carry a size: once, few, many, or a class if the clone is expanded.

D gene: TRBD2
V gene: TRBV7-8
clone size: -
J gene: TRBJ2-1
CDR3 DNA: TGTGCCAGCAATTGGGTCGCGGGAGTGTCGAGTGAGCAGTTCTTC
CDR3 protein: CASNWVAGVSSEQFF

D gene: -
V gene: TRBV29-1
clone size: -
J gene: TRBJ2-5
CDR3 DNA: TGCAGCGTTGTATACAGAGGGAAAGAGACCCAGTACTTC
CDR3 protein: CSVVYRGKETQYF

D gene: -
V gene: TRBV7-8
clone size: -
J gene: TRBJ2-2
CDR3 DNA: TGTGCCAGCACGAGCCAGGGGAACACCGGGGAGCTGTTTTTT
CDR3 protein: CASTSQGNTGELFF

D gene: TRBD1
V gene: TRBV27
clone size: -
J gene: TRBJ1-5
CDR3 DNA: TGTGCCAGCAGTTTAACCAGGGGGCTCGGGCAGCCCCAGCATTTT
CDR3 protein: CASSLTRGLGQPQHF

D gene: TRBD2
V gene: TRBV20-1
clone size: -
J gene: TRBJ2-7
CDR3 DNA: TGCAGTGCGCTAGCGGTCGAGCAGTACTTC
CDR3 protein: CSALAVEQYF

D gene: TRBD2
V gene: TRBV29-1
clone size: -
J gene: TRBJ2-7
CDR3 DNA: TGCAGCGTTAGGCGGGAGACCTACGAGCAGTACTTC
CDR3 protein: CSVRRETYEQYF

D gene: -
V gene: TRBV13
clone size: -
J gene: TRBJ2-2
CDR3 DNA: TGTGCCAGCAGCTTAGGGTCGGGCCAGGGGCACACCGGGGAGCTGTTTTTT
CDR3 protein: CASSLGSGQGHTGELFF

D gene: -
V gene: TRBV6-2/TRBV6-3
clone size: -
J gene: TRBJ2-2
CDR3 DNA: TGTGCCAGCAGTCACGACTCGTTCGCGAACACCGGGGAGCTGTTTTTT
CDR3 protein: CASSHDSFANTGELFF

D gene: TRBD1
V gene: TRBV5-4
clone size: -
J gene: TRBJ2-1
CDR3 DNA: TGTGCCAGCAGCCCAAGGACAGGGGTAAATGAGCAGTTCTTC
CDR3 protein: CASSPRTGVNEQFF

D gene: TRBD1
V gene: TRBV6-5
clone size: -
J gene: TRBJ2-1
CDR3 DNA: TGTGCCAGCAGCCGCGACAGGGAAAAGACGGAGCAGTTCTTC
CDR3 protein: CASSRDREKTEQFF

D gene: -
V gene: TRBV5-6
clone size: -
J gene: TRBJ1-1
CDR3 DNA: TGTGCCAGCAGCCGGGGGAGGGCCTTGAACACTGAAGCTTTCTTT
CDR3 protein: CASSRGRALNTEAFF

D gene: -
V gene: TRBV24-1
clone size: -
J gene: TRBJ2-2
CDR3 DNA: TGTGCCACCAGCCACAATACCGGGGAGCTGTTTTTT
CDR3 protein: CATSHNTGELFF

D gene: -
V gene: TRBV24-1
clone size: -
J gene: TRBJ2-3
CDR3 DNA: TGTGCCACCAGTGATTTAGAGGGCACAGATACGCAGTATTTT
CDR3 protein: CATSDLEGTDTQYF

D gene: -
V gene: TRBV4-1
clone size: -
J gene: TRBJ1-1
CDR3 DNA: TGCGCCAGCAGCTTGCAGACAGGGAACACTGAAGCTTTCTTT
CDR3 protein: CASSLQTGNTEAFF

D gene: TRBD1
V gene: TRBV6-1
clone size: -
J gene: TRBJ1-4
CDR3 DNA: TGTGCCAGCAGTGAGCTCACAGGGGCCAGAGAAAAACTGTTTTTT
CDR3 protein: CASSELTGAREKLFF

D gene: -
V gene: TRBV15
clone size: -
J gene: TRBJ1-3
CDR3 DNA: TGTGCCACGGAGACAGATGGAAACACCATATATTTT
CDR3 protein: CATETDGNTIYF

D gene: -
V gene: TRBV3-1/TRBV3-2
clone size: -
J gene: TRBJ2-1
CDR3 DNA: TGTGCCAGCAGCCAAGGCACCGGTAATGAGCAGTTCTTC
CDR3 protein: CASSQGTGNEQFF

D gene: TRBD1
V gene: TRBV19
clone size: -
J gene: TRBJ2-3
CDR3 DNA: TGTGCCAGTAGGCCCGGGACAGCCCCTAGCACAGATACGCAGTATTTT
CDR3 protein: CASRPGTAPSTDTQYF

D gene: TRBD1
V gene: TRBV5-5
clone size: -
J gene: TRBJ1-6
CDR3 DNA: TGTGCCAGCAGCGAGACAGGGTTGGTGTCACCCCTCCACTTT
CDR3 protein: CASSETGLVSPLHF

D gene: -
V gene: TRBV19
clone size: -
J gene: TRBJ2-2
CDR3 DNA: TGTGCCAGTAGTACCCAGAACACCGGGGAGCTGTTTTTT
CDR3 protein: CASSTQNTGELFF

D gene: -
V gene: TRBV6-5
clone size: -
J gene: TRBJ2-1
CDR3 DNA: TGTGCCAGCAGTTCCTTCATCTCGGGAAATGAGCAGTTCTTC
CDR3 protein: CASSSFISGNEQFF

D gene: -
V gene: TRBV28
clone size: -
J gene: TRBJ1-2
CDR3 DNA: TGTGCCAGCAGTGCACAGGTAGGAAGCTACACCTTC
CDR3 protein: CASSAQVGSYTF

D gene: TRBD2
V gene: TRBV7-9
clone size: -
J gene: TRBJ2-1
CDR3 DNA: TGTGCCAGCAGCTTAGGGTCTGCGGGAGCCACTGAGCAGTTCTTC
CDR3 protein: CASSLGSAGATEQFF

D gene: -
V gene: TRBV24-1
clone size: -
J gene: TRBJ2-3
CDR3 DNA: TGTGCCACCAGTGATTTAAGTGCACAGGGTAGAGATACGCAGTATTTT
CDR3 protein: CATSDLSAQGRDTQYF

D gene: TRBD2
V gene: TRBV3-1/TRBV3-2
clone size: -
J gene: TRBJ2-3
CDR3 DNA: TGTGCCAGCAGCCAAGAAGCGGGAGCGGGGACAGATACGCAGTATTTT
CDR3 protein: CASSQEAGAGTDTQYF

D gene: -
V gene: TRBV15
clone size: -
J gene: TRBJ2-1
CDR3 DNA: TGTGCCACCAGAGGGGGATGGGCAGACTCCTACAATGAGCAGTTCTTC
CDR3 protein: CATRGGWADSYNEQFF

D gene: TRBD2
V gene: TRBV18
clone size: -
J gene: TRBJ2-1
CDR3 DNA: TGTGCCAGCTCAAGGGACTACGCTGACAATGAGCAGTTCTTC
CDR3 protein: CASSRDYADNEQFF

D gene: -
V gene: TRBV6-5
clone size: few
J gene: TRBJ2-5
CDR3 DNA: TGTGCCAGCAGTAACTTCCTAGAGACCCAGTACTTC
CDR3 protein: CASSNFLETQYF

D gene: TRBD1
V gene: TRBV28
clone size: -
J gene: TRBJ2-7
CDR3 DNA: TGTGCCAGCATCCCGGGACAGGGGATTTTCGAGCAGTACTTC
CDR3 protein: CASIPGQGIFEQYF

D gene: -
V gene: TRBV6-5
clone size: -
J gene: TRBJ1-1
CDR3 DNA: TGTGCCGTCGCGAGAGGGCACATGAACACTGAAGCTTTCTTT
CDR3 protein: CAVARGHMNTEAFF

D gene: -
V gene: TRBV5-1
clone size: -
J gene: TRBJ1-1
CDR3 DNA: TGCGCCAGCAGCTTGGATCCGGCGGGCGCAGGTACTGAAGCTTTCTTT
CDR3 protein: CASSLDPAGAGTEAFF

D gene: TRBD1
V gene: TRBV6-5
clone size: -
J gene: TRBJ2-1
CDR3 DNA: TGTGCCAGCAAAGGACAGGGCCAGGGTGAGCAGTTCTTC
CDR3 protein: CASKGQGQGEQFF

D gene: TRBD1
V gene: TRBV28
clone size: -
J gene: TRBJ1-2
CDR3 DNA: TGTGCCAGCAGCCAGACAGGGCACTATGGCTACACCTTC
CDR3 protein: CASSQTGHYGYTF

D gene: TRBD1
V gene: TRBV5-4
clone size: -
J gene: TRBJ2-5
CDR3 DNA: TGTGCCAGCAGCGAGACAGGGCTCCAAGAGACCCAGTACTTC
CDR3 protein: CASSETGLQETQYF

D gene: -
V gene: TRBV5-1
clone size: once
J gene: TRBJ2-3
CDR3 DNA: TGCGCCAGCAGCCCTCGGACAGTCGCTAGCACAGATACGCAGTATTTT
CDR3 protein: CASSPRTVASTDTQYF

D gene: -
V gene: TRBV5-1
clone size: -
J gene: TRBJ1-2
CDR3 DNA: TGCGCCAGCAGCTTGGACGGGATTCTCCCCTATGGCTACACCTTC
CDR3 protein: CASSLDGILPYGYTF

D gene: -
V gene: TRBV4-1
clone size: -
J gene: TRBJ1-5
CDR3 DNA: TGCGCCAGCAGCCCGGACATAAACAATCAGCCCCAGCATTTT
CDR3 protein: CASSPDINNQPQHF

D gene: -
V gene: TRBV20-1
clone size: -
J gene: TRBJ2-1
CDR3 DNA: TGCAGTGCTAGAAGGGCGGGTGAGCAGTTCTTC
CDR3 protein: CSARRAGEQFF

D gene: TRBD1
V gene: TRBV5-6
clone size: -
J gene: TRBJ2-1
CDR3 DNA: TGTGCCAGCAGCCTTTTGCTTACCGACAGGGTGCAGTTCTTC
CDR3 protein: CASSLLLTDRVQFF